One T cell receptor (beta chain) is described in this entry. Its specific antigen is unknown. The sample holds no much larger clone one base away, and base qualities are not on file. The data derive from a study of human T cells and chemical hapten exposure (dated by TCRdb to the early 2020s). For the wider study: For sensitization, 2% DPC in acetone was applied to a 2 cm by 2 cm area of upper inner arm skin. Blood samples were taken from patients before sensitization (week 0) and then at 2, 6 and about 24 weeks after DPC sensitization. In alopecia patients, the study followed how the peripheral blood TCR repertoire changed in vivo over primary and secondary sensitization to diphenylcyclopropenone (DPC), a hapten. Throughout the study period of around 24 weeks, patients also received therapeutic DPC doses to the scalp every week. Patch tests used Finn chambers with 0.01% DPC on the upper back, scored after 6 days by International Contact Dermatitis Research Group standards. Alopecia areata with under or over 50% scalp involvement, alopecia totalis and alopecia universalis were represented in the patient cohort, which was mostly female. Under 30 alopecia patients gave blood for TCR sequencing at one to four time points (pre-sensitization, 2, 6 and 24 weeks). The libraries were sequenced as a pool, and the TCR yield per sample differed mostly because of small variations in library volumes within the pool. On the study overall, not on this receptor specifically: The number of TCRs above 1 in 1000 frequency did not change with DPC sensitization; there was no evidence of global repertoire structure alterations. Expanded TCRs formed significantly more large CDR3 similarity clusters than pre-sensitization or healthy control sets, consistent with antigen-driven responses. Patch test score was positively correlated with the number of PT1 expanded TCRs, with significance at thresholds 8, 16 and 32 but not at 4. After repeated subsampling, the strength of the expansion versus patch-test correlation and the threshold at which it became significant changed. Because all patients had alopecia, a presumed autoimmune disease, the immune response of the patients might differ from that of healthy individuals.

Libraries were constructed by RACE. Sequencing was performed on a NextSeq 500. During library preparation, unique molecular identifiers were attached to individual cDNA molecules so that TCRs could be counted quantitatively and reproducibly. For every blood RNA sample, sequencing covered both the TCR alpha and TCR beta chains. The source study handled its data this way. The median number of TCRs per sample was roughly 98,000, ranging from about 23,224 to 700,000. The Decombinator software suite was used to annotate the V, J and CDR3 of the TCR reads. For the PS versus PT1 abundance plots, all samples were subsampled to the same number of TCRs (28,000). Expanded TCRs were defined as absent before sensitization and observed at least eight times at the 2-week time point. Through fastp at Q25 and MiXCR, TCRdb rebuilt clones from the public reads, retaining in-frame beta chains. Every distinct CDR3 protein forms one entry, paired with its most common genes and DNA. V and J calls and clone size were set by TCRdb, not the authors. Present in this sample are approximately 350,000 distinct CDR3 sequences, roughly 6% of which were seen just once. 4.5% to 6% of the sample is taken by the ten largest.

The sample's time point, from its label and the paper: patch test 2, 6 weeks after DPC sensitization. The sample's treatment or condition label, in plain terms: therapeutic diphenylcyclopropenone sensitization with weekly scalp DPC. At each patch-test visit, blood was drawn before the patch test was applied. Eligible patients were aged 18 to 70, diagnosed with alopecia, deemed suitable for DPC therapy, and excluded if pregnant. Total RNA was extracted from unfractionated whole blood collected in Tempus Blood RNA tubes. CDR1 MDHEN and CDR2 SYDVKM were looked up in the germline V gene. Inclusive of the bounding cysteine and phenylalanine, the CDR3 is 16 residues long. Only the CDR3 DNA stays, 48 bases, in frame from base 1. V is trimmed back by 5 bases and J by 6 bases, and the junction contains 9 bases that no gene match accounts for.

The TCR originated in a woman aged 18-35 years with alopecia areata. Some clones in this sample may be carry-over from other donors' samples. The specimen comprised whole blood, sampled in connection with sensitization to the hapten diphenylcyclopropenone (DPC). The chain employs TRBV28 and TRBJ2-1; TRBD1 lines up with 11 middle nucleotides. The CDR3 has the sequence CASSLQMDRGRNEQFF. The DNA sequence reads TGTGCCAGCAGTCTCCAGATGGACAGGGGGCGCAATGAGCAGTTCTTC.